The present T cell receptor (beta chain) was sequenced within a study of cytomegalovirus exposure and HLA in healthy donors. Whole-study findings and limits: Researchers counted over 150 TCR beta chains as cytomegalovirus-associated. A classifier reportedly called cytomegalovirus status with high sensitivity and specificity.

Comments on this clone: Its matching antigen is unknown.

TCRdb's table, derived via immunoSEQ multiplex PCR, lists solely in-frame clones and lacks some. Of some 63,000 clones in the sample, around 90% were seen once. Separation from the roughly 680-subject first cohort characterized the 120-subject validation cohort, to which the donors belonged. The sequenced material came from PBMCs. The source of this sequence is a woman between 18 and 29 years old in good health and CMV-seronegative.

For the CDR3, the DNA is TGTGCCAGCAGTTTAGCACAGCCTAACTATGGCTACACCTTC. It yields the protein CASSLAQPNYGYTF. V gene TRBV28 combines with J gene TRBJ1-2; no firm D call. The CDR3 sequence is 14 residues long. Trimming stripped 2 bases from V and 0 bases from J, with 7 bases between. From germline, CDR1 is MDHEN and CDR2 SYDVKM.